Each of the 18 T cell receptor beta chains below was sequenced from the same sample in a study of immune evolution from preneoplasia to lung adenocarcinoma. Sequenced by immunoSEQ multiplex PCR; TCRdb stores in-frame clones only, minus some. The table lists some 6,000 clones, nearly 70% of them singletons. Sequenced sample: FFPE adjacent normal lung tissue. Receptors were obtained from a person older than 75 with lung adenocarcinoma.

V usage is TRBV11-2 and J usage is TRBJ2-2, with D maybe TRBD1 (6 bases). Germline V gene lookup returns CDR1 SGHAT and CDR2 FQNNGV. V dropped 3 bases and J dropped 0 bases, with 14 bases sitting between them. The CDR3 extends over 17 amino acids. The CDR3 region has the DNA TGTGCCAGCAGCTTCCCGACAGGAACGCCGAACACCGGGGAGCTGTTTTTT. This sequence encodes CASSFPTGTPNTGELFF.

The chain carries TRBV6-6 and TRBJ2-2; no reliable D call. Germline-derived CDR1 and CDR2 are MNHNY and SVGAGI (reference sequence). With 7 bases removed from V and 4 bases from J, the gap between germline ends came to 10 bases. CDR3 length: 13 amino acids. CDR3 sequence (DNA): TGTGCCAGCACTAGGGATTCCACCGGGGAGCTGTTTTTT. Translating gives CASTRDSTGELFF.

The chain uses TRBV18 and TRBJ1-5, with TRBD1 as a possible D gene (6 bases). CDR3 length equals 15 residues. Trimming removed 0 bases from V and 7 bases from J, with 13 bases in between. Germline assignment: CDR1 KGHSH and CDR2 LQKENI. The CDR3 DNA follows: TGTGCCAGCTCACCACCGGGAGGGGGTATGCAGCCCCAGCATTTT. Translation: CASSPPGGGMQPQHF.

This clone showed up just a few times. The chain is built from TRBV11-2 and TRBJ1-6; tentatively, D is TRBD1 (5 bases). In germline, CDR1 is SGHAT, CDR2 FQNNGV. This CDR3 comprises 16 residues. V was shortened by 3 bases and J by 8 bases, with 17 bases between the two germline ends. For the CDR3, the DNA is TGTGCCAGCAGCTTTTTCCCAGGGACCGCCTATTCACCCCTCCACTTT. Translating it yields CASSFFPGTAYSPLHF.

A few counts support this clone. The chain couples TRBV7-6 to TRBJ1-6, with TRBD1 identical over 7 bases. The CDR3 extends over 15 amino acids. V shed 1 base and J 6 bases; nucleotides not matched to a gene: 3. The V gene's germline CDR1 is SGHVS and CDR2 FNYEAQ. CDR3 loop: CASSLDQGGNSPLHF. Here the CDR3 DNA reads TGTGCCAGCAGCTTAGACCAGGGGGGTAATTCACCCCTCCACTTT.

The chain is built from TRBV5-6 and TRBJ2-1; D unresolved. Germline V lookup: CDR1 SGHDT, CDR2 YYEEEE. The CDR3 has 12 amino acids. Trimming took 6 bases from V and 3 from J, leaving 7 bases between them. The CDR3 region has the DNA TGTGCCAGCATGACGATCTACAATGAGCAGTTCTTC. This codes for CASMTIYNEQFF.

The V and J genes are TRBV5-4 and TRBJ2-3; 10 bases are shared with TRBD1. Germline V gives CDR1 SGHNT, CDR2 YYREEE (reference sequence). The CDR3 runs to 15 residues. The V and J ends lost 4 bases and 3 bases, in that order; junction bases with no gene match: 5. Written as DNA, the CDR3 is TGTGCCAGCAGCAGGGACAGGGGAGGGACAGATACGCAGTATTTT. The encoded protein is CASSRDRGGTDTQYF.

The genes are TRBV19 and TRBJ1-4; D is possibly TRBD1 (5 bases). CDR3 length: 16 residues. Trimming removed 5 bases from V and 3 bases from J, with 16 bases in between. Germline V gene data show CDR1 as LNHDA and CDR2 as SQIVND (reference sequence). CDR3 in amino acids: CASSAGTYSANEKLFF. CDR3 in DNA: TGTGCCAGTAGTGCGGGGACCTACTCAGCTAATGAAAAACTGTTTTTT.

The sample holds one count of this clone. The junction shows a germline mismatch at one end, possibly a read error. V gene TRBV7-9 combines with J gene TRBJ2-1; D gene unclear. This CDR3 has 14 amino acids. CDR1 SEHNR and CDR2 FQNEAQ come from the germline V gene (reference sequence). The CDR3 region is CASTLSSSYNEQFF. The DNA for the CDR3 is TGTGCCAGCACCTTATCAAGCTCCTACAATGAGCAGTTCTTC.

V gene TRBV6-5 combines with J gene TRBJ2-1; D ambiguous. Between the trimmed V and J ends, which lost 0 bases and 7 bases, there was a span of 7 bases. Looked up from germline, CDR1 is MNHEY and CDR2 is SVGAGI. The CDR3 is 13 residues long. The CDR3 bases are TGTGCCAGCAGTTACTCGAGCGTGAATGAGCAGTTCTTC. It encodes CASSYSSVNEQFF.

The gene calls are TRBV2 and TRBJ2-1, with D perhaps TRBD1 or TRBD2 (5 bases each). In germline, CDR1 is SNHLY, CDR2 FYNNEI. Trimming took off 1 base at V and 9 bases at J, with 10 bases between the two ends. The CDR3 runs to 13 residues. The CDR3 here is CASSEGGSGEQFF. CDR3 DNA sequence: TGTGCCAGCAGTGAAGGGGGGAGTGGTGAGCAGTTCTTC. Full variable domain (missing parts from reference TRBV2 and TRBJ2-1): EPEVTQTPSHQVTQMGQEVILRCVPISNHLYFYWYRQILGQKVEFLVSFYNNEISEKSEIFDDQFSVERPDGSNFTLKIRSTKLEDSAMYFCASSEGGSGEQFFGPGTRLTVL.

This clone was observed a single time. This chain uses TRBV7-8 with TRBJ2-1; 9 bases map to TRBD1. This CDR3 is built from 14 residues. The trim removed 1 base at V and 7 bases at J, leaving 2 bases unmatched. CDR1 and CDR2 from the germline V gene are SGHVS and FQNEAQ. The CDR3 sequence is CASSLVGTGNEQFF. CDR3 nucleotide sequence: TGTGCCAGCAGCTTAGTAGGGACAGGGAATGAGCAGTTCTTC.

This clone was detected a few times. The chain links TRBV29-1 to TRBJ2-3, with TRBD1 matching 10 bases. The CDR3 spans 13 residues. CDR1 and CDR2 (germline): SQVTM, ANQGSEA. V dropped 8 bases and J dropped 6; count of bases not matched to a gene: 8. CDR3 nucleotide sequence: TGCAGCTCTAAACCGGGACAGGGGGATACGCAGTATTTT. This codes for CSSKPGQGDTQYF.

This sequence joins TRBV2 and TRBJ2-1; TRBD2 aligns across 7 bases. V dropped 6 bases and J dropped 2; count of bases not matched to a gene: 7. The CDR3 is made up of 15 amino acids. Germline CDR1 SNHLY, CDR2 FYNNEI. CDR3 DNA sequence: TGTGCCAGCAGCAAGACGGGACTAACCTACAATGAGCAGTTCTTC. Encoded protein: CASSKTGLTYNEQFF.

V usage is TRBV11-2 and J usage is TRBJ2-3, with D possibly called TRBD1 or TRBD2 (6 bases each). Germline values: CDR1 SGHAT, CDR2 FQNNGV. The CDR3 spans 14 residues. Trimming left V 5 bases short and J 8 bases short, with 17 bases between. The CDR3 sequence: CASSLRRGIGTQYF. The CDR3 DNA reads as TGTGCCAGCAGCCTCAGGAGGGGGATTGGTACGCAGTATTTT.

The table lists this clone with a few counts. This chain's CDR3 is CAWSFGGTGSSYNSPLHF. The CDR3 DNA sequence: TGTGCCTGGAGTTTTGGAGGGACAGGGAGCTCCTATAATTCACCCCTCCACTTT. This chain connects TRBV30 to TRBJ1-6; 9 bases are a match to TRBD1. The J segment lost 0 bases and the V segment lost 2 bases, leaving 8 bases of the junction unmatched. The CDR3 runs 18 residues. Germline lookup yields CDR1 GTSNPN and CDR2 SVGIG (reference sequence).

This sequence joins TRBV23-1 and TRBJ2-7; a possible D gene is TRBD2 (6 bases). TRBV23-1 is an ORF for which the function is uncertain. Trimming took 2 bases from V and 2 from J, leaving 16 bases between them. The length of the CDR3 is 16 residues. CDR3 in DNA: TGCGCCAGCAGTCAAATCCCACGCGGGGCAACCTACGAGCAGTACTTC. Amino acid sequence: CASSQIPRGATYEQYF.

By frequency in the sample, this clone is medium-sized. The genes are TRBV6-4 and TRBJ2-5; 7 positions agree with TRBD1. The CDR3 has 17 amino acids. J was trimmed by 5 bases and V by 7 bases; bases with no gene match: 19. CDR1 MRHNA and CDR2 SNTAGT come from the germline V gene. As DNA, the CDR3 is TGTGCCAGCAATTCCACCCCGGGACAGAACAAGACGGAGACCCAGTACTTC. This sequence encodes CASNSTPGQNKTETQYF.